This is a list of T cell receptor beta chains from one sample in a study of breast tumors, draining lymph nodes, adjacent tissues. One entry per CDR3 protein, called by TCRdb with MiXCR from the multiplex PCR reads. The sample carries some 200,000 distinct CDR3 sequences, approximately 31% recorded once. Sequencing was performed on axillary lymph node tissue. The receptor source for this set is a female donor with breast cancer. Some clones in this sample may be carry-over from other donors' samples. The CDR3 runs from the conserved cysteine through the conserved F or W. Each record gives: clone size, J gene, V gene, D gene, CDR3 DNA, CDR3 protein. D genes are given only for firm matches. Some rows have no size entry. The others give once, few or many, or a class for an expanded clone.

>many|TRBJ1-6|TRBV27|-
TGTGCCAGCAGTTTGGGAGGACTTAGTTCACCCCTCCACTTT
CASSLGGLSSPLHF
>many|TRBJ2-7|TRBV6-5|-
TGTGCCAGCAGTTACTCAGGCTGGCAGGGGGGTTACGAGCAGTACTTC
CASSYSGWQGGYEQYF
>many|TRBJ2-7|TRBV6-1|-
TGTGCCAGCAGTGAATCGTGGGGAGAGCAGTACTTC
CASSESWGEQYF
>many|TRBJ2-3|TRBV19|-
TGTGCCAGTAGTCCAGGCGGGTATACGCAGTATTTT
CASSPGGYTQYF
>-|TRBJ1-2|TRBV6-5|-
TGTGCCAGCAGTCCTCTTGGGTTTAACTATGGCTACACCTTC
CASSPLGFNYGYTF
>many|TRBJ2-7|TRBV30|TRBD2
TGTGCCTGGAGTGTTTTCAGGGACTACCCTTCCGAGCAGTACTTC
CAWSVFRDYPSEQYF
>many|TRBJ2-7|TRBV30|TRBD2
TGTGCCTGGGGACTAGCGGGGACCTACGAGCAGTACTTC
CAWGLAGTYEQYF
>-|TRBJ2-5|TRBV7-8|-
TGTGCCAGCAGCTTGGGACACCAGTGCCAAGAGACCCAGTACTTC
CASSLGHQCQETQYF
>-|TRBJ1-1|TRBV15|TRBD1
TGTGCCACCAGCATCGGGGGATACAGGGGGAACACTGAAGCTTTCTTT
CATSIGGYRGNTEAFF
>many|TRBJ2-7|TRBV6-9|-
TGTGCCAGCAGATTCTTCTCGGGAAGCTCCTACGAGCAGTACTTC
CASRFFSGSSYEQYF
>-|TRBJ1-4|TRBV2|-
TGTGCCAGCAGGGAGGGGATTTCCTACAATGAAAAACTGTTTTTT
CASREGISYNEKLFF
>-|TRBJ2-3|TRBV18|-
TGTGCCAGCTCCCCAAGACCGGACTACCCTTCCACAGATACGCAGTATTTT
CASSPRPDYPSTDTQYF
>many|TRBJ1-6|TRBV20-1|-
TGCAGTGCTGGCCAGGGAGAATCACCCCTCCACTTT
CSAGQGESPLHF
>many|TRBJ1-3|TRBV6-1|-
TGTGCCAGCAGTGAAGGGTATGGAAACACCATATATTTT
CASSEGYGNTIYF
>few|TRBJ2-5|TRBV5-5|-
TGTGCCAGCAGCACCTGGACTACCGGGGTAGAGACCCAGTACTTC
CASSTWTTGVETQYF
>-|TRBJ1-6|TRBV20-1|-
TGCAGTGCTGATCGGAGGGCAATTAATTCACCCCTCCACTTT
CSADRRAINSPLHF
>many|TRBJ2-2|TRBV19|-
TGTGCCAGTAGATCCGGGAAGGCTTGGGGCGGGGAGCTGTTTTTT
CASRSGKAWGGELFF
>many|TRBJ1-2|TRBV28|TRBD1
TGTGCCAGCATAAGGGACAGGGTCGATGGCTACACCTTC
CASIRDRVDGYTF
>-|TRBJ2-3|TRBV29-1|TRBD2
TGCAGGCCCCGCGGCGGACTAGCGTCAGATACGCAGTATTTT
CRPRGGLASDTQYF
>-|TRBJ2-3|TRBV27|-
TGTGCCAGCAGTTTCCGGGGGACATCTACTAGCACAGATACGCAGTATTTT
CASSFRGTSTSTDTQYF
>many|TRBJ2-7|TRBV30|TRBD1
TGTGCCTGGAGTTCGACAGGGGCCTACGAGCAGTACTTC
CAWSSTGAYEQYF
>many|TRBJ2-1|TRBV20-1|TRBD1
TGCAGTGCCCCGGGACAGGCTTACAATGAGCAGTTCTTC
CSAPGQAYNEQFF
>many|TRBJ2-1|TRBV7-2|-
TGTGCCAGCAGTTCACTCGTCCGCCTCGAGCAGTTCTTC
CASSSLVRLEQFF
>many|TRBJ2-2|TRBV2|TRBD1
TGTGCCAGCAACCTGGGGGGGACAGGGTACACCGGGGAGCTGTTTTTT
CASNLGGTGYTGELFF
>many|TRBJ2-7|TRBV20-1|TRBD2
TGCAGTGCTCCTCCGGGACTAGGAACCTACGAGCAGTACTTC
CSAPPGLGTYEQYF
>many|TRBJ2-3|TRBV5-8|TRBD2
TGTGCCAGCAGCTTGGCCAAGCTCAGCAGCGGGAGTACAGATACGCAGTATTTT
CASSLAKLSSGSTDTQYF
>many|TRBJ2-7|TRBV27|-
TGTGCCAGCAGTTTGGGACTCCCTCAAGGGGAGCAGTACTTC
CASSLGLPQGEQYF
>-|TRBJ2-5|TRBV7-9|-
TGTGCCAGCAGCCGGGCGAGGGGAGAGACCCAGTACTTC
CASSRARGETQYF
>-|TRBJ2-5|TRBV20-1|-
-
CSAREDPEAFFGQGTQYF
>-|TRBJ2-3|TRBV7-2|-
TGTGCCAGCCAGGGCGGCAGGGCGCAGTATTTT
CASQGGRAQYF
>many|TRBJ2-7|TRBV4-1|TRBD2
TGCGCCAGCAGCCAAGAGATGGGACTAGCGGGGGGGTACGAGCAGTACTTC
CASSQEMGLAGGYEQYF
>many|TRBJ1-2|TRBV20-1|-
TGCAGTGCTAGAAGAGGAACAGGGCAGATCTATGGCTACACCTTC
CSARRGTGQIYGYTF
>-|TRBJ2-7|TRBV6-2/TRBV6-3|TRBD2
TGTGCCAGCAGTTACCGCCTAAGGACTAGCGGGAGGGGGTACGAGCAGTACTTC
CASSYRLRTSGRGYEQYF
>many|TRBJ1-5|TRBV7-2|-
TGTGCCAGCAGCCCGTCCAGGGTGGATCAGCCCCAGCATTTT
CASSPSRVDQPQHF
>few|TRBJ2-1|TRBV24-1|TRBD2
TGTGCCACCAGTGGCACTAGCGAGTCATACAATGAGCAGTTCTTC
CATSGTSESYNEQFF
>many|TRBJ2-1|TRBV6-2/TRBV6-3|TRBD1
TGTGCCAGCAGTCGAGACAGGGTGAACAATGAGCAGTTCTTC
CASSRDRVNNEQFF
>many|TRBJ2-1|TRBV7-9|-
TGTGCCAGCAGCTTATCCGCCAATGAGCAGTTCTTC
CASSLSANEQFF
>many|TRBJ2-1|TRBV3-1|-
TGTGCCAGCAGCCAAGATGGAGCGGTGTTCTTC
CASSQDGAVFF
>many|TRBJ2-1|TRBV19|TRBD2
TGTGCCAGTAGTACGCGGACTAGCCACAATGAGCAGTTCTTC
CASSTRTSHNEQFF
>many|TRBJ2-7|TRBV2|-
TGTGCCAGCAGTGCCGACAGCCCCTTTAATAAAGGGCAGTACTTC
CASSADSPFNKGQYF
>many|TRBJ2-3|TRBV12-5|TRBD2
TGTGCTAGTGCCGACCACCAGGGAGGGGGCACAGATACGCAGTATTTT
CASADHQGGGTDTQYF
>-|TRBJ1-2|TRBV11-2|TRBD1
TGTGCCAGCAGCCATGGACAGGGGGCGAGGGACTATGGCTACACCTTC
CASSHGQGARDYGYTF
>many|TRBJ1-2|TRBV5-1|-
TGCGCCAGCAGCCCCAATACCGCGTCTGGCTACACCTTC
CASSPNTASGYTF
>many|TRBJ2-2|TRBV6-6|-
TGTGCCAGCAGCAAACAGGGATCGAACACCGGGGAGCTGTTTTTT
CASSKQGSNTGELFF
>many|TRBJ1-2|TRBV15|-
TGTGCCACCAGCAGGGACACCGACTATGGCTACACCTTC
CATSRDTDYGYTF
>many|TRBJ2-7|TRBV9|-
TGTGCCAGCAGCAGAGCCCCAGGGGGGTCCGAGCAGTACTTC
CASSRAPGGSEQYF
>-|TRBJ1-2|TRBV13|TRBD1
TGTGCCAGCAGCCCACCTGGACAGGGGGTGGCCTTTGGCTACACCTTC
CASSPPGQGVAFGYTF
>-|TRBJ2-1|TRBV9|-
TGTGCCAGCAGCCCCCGTGCCACGAGGGATGAGCAGTCCTTC
CASSPRATRDEQSF
>medium-sized|TRBJ2-3|TRBV15|TRBD2
TGTGCCACCAGCAGACGCCCGGGGGGGATTACAGATACGCAGTATTTT
CATSRRPGGITDTQYF
>many|TRBJ2-2|TRBV7-8|-
TGTGCCAGCAGCTTAGGACCCGGGGAGCTGTTTTTT
CASSLGPGELFF
>many|TRBJ2-5|TRBV25-1|-
TGTGCCAGCAGTGCCGGGGGCGATGAGACCCAGTACTTC
CASSAGGDETQYF
>many|TRBJ1-2|TRBV20-1|-
TGCAGTGCTAGACTACAGGGAGTTCGGGGCTACACCTTC
CSARLQGVRGYTF